One T cell receptor beta chain is described in this entry. Random hexamers primed reverse transcription of roughly 0.5 to 1 ug RNA. Multiplex immunoSEQ PCR targeted 54 Vbeta and 13 Jbeta TCR beta segments. TCRdb re-called the immunoSEQ multiplex PCR reads with MiXCR, one entry per CDR3 protein. The sample contains 120,000 or so distinct CDR3 sequences, 90% to 95% of which appear only once. Peripheral blood CD8+ and CD4+ T cells were profiled by TCR beta sequencing. Healthy donors acted as controls, with matching for age and sex. The authors negatively isolated CD8+ and CD4+ T cells and FACS-enriched TEMRA cells. The source of the sample is a study of CD8 T cells in Susac syndrome. Trimming stripped 6 bases from V and 2 bases from J, with 4 bases between. The CDR3 covers 13 residues. Germline values: CDR1 KGHDR, CDR2 SFDVKD.

Sequencing was carried out using CD4+ T cells from PBMCs. This chain links TRBV24-1 with TRBJ2-6, with D uncertain. The TCR comes from a human donor in good health. The DNA for the CDR3 is TGTGCCACCAGTAATACTGGGGCCAACGTCCTGACTTTC. It specifies CATSNTGANVLTF.